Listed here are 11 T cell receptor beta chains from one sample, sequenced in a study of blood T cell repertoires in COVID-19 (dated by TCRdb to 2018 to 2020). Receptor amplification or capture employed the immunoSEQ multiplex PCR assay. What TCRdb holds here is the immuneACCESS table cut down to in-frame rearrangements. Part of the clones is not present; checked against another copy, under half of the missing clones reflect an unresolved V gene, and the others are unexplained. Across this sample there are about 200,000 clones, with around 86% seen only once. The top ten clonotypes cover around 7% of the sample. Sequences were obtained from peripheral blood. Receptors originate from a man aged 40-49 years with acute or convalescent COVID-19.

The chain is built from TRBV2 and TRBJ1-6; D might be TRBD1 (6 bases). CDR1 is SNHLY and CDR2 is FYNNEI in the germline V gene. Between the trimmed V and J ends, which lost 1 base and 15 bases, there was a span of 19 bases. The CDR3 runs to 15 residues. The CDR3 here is CASSEEVGAKGSLHF. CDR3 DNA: TGTGCCAGCAGTGAAGAGGTGGGGGCTAAAGGAAGCCTCCACTTT. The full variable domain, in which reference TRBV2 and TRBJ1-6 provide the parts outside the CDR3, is EPEVTQTPSHQVTQMGQEVILRCVPISNHLYFYWYRQILGQKVEFLVSFYNNEISEKSEIFDDQFSVERPDGSNFTLKIRSTKLEDSAMYFCASSEEVGAKGSLHFGNGTRLTVT.

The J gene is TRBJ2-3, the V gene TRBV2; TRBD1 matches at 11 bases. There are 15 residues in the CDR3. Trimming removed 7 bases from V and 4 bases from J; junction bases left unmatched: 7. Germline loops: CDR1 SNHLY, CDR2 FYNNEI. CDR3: CASTIRTGGADTQYF. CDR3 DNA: TGTGCCAGCACAATCCGGACAGGGGGCGCAGATACGCAGTATTTT.

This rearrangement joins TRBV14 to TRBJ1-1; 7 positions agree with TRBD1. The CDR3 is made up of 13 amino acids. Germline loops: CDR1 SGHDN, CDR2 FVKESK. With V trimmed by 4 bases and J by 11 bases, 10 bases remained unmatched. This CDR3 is CASSPHTTGRAFF. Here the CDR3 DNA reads TGTGCCAGCAGCCCTCACACGACAGGGAGGGCTTTCTTT.

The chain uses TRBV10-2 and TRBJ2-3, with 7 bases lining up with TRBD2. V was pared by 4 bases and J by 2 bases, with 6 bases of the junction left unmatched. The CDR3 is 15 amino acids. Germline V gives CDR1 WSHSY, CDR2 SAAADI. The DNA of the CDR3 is TGCGCCAGCAGTGGGGCGGGGGTGTTCACAGATACGCAGTATTTT. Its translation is CASSGAGVFTDTQYF.

The CDR3 region is CATSSQRGRRETQYF. The CDR3 DNA sequence: TGTGCCACCTCGTCCCAGAGGGGGCGAAGGGAGACCCAGTACTTC. The rearrangement joins TRBV6-5 to TRBJ2-5; 7 bases agree with TRBD1. This CDR3 has 15 amino acids. The germline gives CDR1 MNHEY, CDR2 SVGAGI. J lost 5 bases, V lost 10 bases, and 16 bases had no gene match.

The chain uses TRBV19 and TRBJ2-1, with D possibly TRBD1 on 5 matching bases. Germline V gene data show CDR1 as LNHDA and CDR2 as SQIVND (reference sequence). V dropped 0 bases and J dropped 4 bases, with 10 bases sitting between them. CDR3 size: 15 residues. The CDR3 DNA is TGTGCCAGTAGTATAGATAAGACAGCATACAATGAGCAGTTCTTC. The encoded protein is CASSIDKTAYNEQFF.

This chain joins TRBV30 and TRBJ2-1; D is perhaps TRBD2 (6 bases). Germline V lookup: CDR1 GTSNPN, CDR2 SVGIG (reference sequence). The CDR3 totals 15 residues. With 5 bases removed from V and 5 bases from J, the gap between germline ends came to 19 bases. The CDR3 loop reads CAWARGSGPNNEQFF. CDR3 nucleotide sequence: TGTGCCTGGGCCCGGGGGAGCGGGCCGAACAATGAGCAGTTCTTC.

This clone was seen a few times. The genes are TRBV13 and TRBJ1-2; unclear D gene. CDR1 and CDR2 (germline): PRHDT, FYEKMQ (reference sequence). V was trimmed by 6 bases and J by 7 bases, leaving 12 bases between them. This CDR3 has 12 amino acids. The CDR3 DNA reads TGTGCCAGCAGTACTGGTCTCACTGGCTACACCTTC. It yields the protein CASSTGLTGYTF.

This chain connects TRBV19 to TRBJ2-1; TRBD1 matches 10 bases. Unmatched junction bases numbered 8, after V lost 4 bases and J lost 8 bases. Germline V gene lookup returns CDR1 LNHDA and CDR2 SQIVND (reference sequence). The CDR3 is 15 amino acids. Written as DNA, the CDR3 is TGTGCCAGTAGTAACCCGGGACAGGGGTTGGATGAGCAGTTCTTC. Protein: CASSNPGQGLDEQFF. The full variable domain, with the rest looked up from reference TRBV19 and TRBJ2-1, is DGGITQSPKYLFRKEGQNVTLSCEQNLNHDAMYWYRQDPGQGLRLIYYSQIVNDFQKGDIAEGYSVSREKKESFPLTVTSAQKNPTAFYLCASSNPGQGLDEQFFGPGTRLTVL.

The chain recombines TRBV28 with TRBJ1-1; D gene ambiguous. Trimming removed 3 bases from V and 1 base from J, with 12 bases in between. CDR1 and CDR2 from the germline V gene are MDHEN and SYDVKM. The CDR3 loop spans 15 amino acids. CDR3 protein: CASSLPQASNTEAFF. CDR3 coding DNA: TGTGCCAGCAGTTTGCCCCAAGCGTCGAACACTGAAGCTTTCTTT. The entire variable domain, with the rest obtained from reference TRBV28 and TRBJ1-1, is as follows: DVKVTQSSRYLVKRTGEKVFLECVQDMDHENMFWYRQDPGLGLRLIYFSYDVKMKEKGDIPEGYSVSREKKERFSLILESASTNQTSMYLCASSLPQASNTEAFFGQGTRLTVV.

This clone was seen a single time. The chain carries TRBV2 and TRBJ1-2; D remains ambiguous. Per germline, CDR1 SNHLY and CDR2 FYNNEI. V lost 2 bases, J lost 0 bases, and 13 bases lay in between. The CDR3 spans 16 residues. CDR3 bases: TGTGCCAGCAGTGAAAAGTCCACCGGGGCTAACTATGGCTACACCTTC. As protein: CASSEKSTGANYGYTF. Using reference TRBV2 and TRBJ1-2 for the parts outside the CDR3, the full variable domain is EPEVTQTPSHQVTQMGQEVILRCVPISNHLYFYWYRQILGQKVEFLVSFYNNEISEKSEIFDDQFSVERPDGSNFTLKIRSTKLEDSAMYFCASSEKSTGANYGYTFGSGTRLTVV.